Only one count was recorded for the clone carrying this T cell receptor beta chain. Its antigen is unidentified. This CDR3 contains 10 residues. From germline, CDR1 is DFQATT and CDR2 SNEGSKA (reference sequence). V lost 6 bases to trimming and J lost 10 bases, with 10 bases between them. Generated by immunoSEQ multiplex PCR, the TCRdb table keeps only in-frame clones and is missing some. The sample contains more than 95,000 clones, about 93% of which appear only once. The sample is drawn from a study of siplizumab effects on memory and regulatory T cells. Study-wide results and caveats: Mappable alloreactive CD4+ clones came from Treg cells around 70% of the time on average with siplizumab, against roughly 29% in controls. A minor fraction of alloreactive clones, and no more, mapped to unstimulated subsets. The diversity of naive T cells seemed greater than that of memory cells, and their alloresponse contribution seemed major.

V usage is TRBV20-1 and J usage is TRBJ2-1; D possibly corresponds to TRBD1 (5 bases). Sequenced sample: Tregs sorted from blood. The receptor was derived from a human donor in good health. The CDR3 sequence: CSAAGLEQFF. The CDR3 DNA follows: TGCAGTGCGGCAGGGTTAGAGCAGTTCTTC.